Sequencing of this T cell receptor beta chain was carried out in a study of cytomegalovirus exposure and HLA in healthy donors. PCR involved 60 Vbeta and 13 Jbeta primers. Clones were read by immunoSEQ multiplex PCR, and TCRdb kept only the in-frame ones, dropping some. Of more than 80,000 clones listed, approximately 76% are singletons. The CDR3 sequence is 12 residues long. Trimming stripped 4 bases from V and 7 bases from J, with 11 bases between. Germline V lookup: CDR1 ENHRY, CDR2 SYGVKD. Sequenced sample: PBMCs. The sequence came from a woman aged 60-75 years in good health and CMV-seropositive. This chain links TRBV10-3 with TRBJ2-7, with D possibly matching TRBD2 (5 bases). The CDR3 loop reads CAISVGLGEQYF. DNA for the CDR3: TGTGCCATCAGTGTTGGACTGGGGGAGCAGTACTTC.